This TCR beta chain was captured by sequencing in a study of T cells in Graves' hyperthyroidism and ophthalmopathy (dated by TCRdb to about 2019). With regard to the full study: Peripheral blood samples were taken at the time of initial diagnosis, prior to any treatment. To identify distinguishing TCR V-J signatures, a discovery cohort of 100 or so patients was used, comprising 40 to 45 with Graves' ophthalmopathy and 57 with stable Graves' hyperthyroidism. Prospective prediction of ophthalmopathy was tested in an independent validation cohort consisting of about 20 hyperthyroidism patients and some 17 patients who later progressed to ophthalmopathy. The 100 discovery patients were randomly split 7:3 into training and test sets. The study also compared thyroid tissue and blood T-cell repertoires from roughly six Graves' hyperthyroidism patients. Following sampling, methimazole starting at 30 mg daily was given to hyperthyroidism patients, and high-dose intravenous methylprednisolone was given to ophthalmopathy patients. The paper describes TCR Vbeta CDR3 sequencing of some 130 peripheral blood samples, made up of approximately 40 ophthalmopathy patients, more than 70 hyperthyroidism patients and around 17 progressor patients.

Amplification of TCR beta CDR3 regions was carried out from RNA transcripts. A first-round RT-PCR of the TCR CDR3 used the HTBI primer set with the Qiagen OneStep RT-PCR kit. Libraries were constructed in a second round of multiplex PCR, after which size selection and purification were performed. Sequencing of the libraries was done on an Illumina HiSeq2000 using paired-end 100 bp reads. Per the source publication's procedure: Raw data were processed with SOAPnuke, discarding reads with adapters, uncalled bases, mean Phred below 15, or no exact constant-primer or identifier match. High-quality paired reads were merged using COPE v1.2.5, and each unique nucleotide sequence was defined as a clonotype. MiTCR v1.1 was used to align clonotypes to the IMGT TRBV, TRBD and TRBJ reference segments. The analysis included only V-J combinations with a frequency above 0.0001, which together covered more than 98% of the repertoires. A TCS score was defined as the ratio of F50 (clonal expansion) to E x V (chaos), with BLOSUM62-based TCRdist applied between CDR3 peptides within each V-J. Welch's t-statistics and random forest reduced roughly 500 V-J features to roughly 13, which were used in a naive Bayes classifier (R e1071). TCRdb reanalyzed the raw reads on its own, using fastp at Q25 for trimming and MiXCR for clone calling, and kept in-frame beta chains. Every entry covers one CDR3 protein and lists the most common genes and DNA from its rows. The V and J calls, along with clone size, are taken from TCRdb and not from the paper's own processing. Within this sample are over 450,000 distinct CDR3 sequences, with over 15% of them counted one time only. Of the sample, around 17% falls within the top ten clones.

Ophthalmopathy patients had moderately to severely active disease, with a Clinical Activity Score of 3 or more, a NOSPECS grade of 4 or more, and a disease duration of less than 3 months. The study excluded patients with uncontrolled infections, other autoimmune diseases, pregnancy or lactation. Diagnoses relied on clinical symptoms, serum thyroxine and TRAb, thyroid ultrasound and orbital computed tomography. PBMCs were isolated from 8 to 10 ml of fresh peripheral blood by Ficoll-Paque density gradient centrifugation. Total RNA was extracted using Trizol reagent, and RNA quality was assessed on an Agilent 2100 Bioanalyzer. This clonotype was seen at least ten times. What this receptor recognizes is not known. Per-nucleotide qualities are absent, and no much larger clonotype sits a single base away. What the authors observed across the whole study: In validation, progression to ophthalmopathy was predicted by the model with roughly 71% sensitivity and around 76% specificity, a median of approximately 6.5 months before onset. Blood samples also contained most of the expanded thyroid clonotypes (frequency above 0.001), which suggests that blood repertoires may reflect thyroid immune responses. Sample size was not statistically predetermined, and blinding of investigators to group allocation was not performed. Ophthalmopathy was separated from stable hyperthyroidism by a 13 V-J signature model, with about 88% sensitivity and about 81% specificity obtained in cross-validation and 80%/75% obtained in testing.

V is pared back by 4 bases and J by 2 bases, with 6 bases lying between the germline termini. The cysteine opens and the phenylalanine closes a CDR3 of 12 amino acids. Here the CDR3 DNA is all that survives: 36 bases in frame from base 1. Based on the germline V gene, the CDR1 and CDR2 sequences are SNHLY and FYNNEI. The clonotype originates from a woman under 30 with Graves' ophthalmopathy. Sequencing input: blood. Recombination connected TRBV2 to TRBJ2-7; there is no confident call for the D gene. DNA sequence: TGTGCCAGCAGTGCATGGACCTACGAGCAGTACTTC. This is translated as CASSAWTYEQYF.